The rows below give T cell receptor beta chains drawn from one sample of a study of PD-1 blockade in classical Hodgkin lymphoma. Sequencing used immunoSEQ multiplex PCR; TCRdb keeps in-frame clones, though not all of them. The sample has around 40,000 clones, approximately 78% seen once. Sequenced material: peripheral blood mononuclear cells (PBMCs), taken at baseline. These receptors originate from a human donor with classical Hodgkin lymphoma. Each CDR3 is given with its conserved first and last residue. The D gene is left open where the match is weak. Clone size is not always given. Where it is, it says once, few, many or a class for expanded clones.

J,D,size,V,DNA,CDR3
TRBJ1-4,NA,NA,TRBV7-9,TGTGCCAGCAGCTTAAGGGTGGAAGAAAAACTGTTTTTT,CASSLRVEEKLFF
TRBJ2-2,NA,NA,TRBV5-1,TGCGCCAGCAGCGACACCGGGGAGCTGTTTTTT,CASSDTGELFF
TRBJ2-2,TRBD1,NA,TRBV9,TGTGCCAGCAGCCCCCGGGACAGGGGGCTATACGGGGAGCTGTTTTTT,CASSPRDRGLYGELFF
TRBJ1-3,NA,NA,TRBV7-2,TGTGCCAGCAGCTTAAGCTCTGGAAACACCATATATTTT,CASSLSSGNTIYF
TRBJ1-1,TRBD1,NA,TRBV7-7,TGTGCCAGCAGACCGGACAGGGTATACGGCACTGAAGCTTTCTTT,CASRPDRVYGTEAFF
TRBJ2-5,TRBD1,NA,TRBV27,TGTGCCAGCAGTCCCGGGACAGGGCGGCAGACCCAGTACTTC,CASSPGTGRQTQYF
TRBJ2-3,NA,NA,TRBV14,TGTGCCAGCAGCCCGATGAGGGGCCTAAGCACAGATACGCAGTATTTT,CASSPMRGLSTDTQYF
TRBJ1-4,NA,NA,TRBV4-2,TGTGCCAGCAGGCAGCGTGGGGCGAATGAAAAACTGTTTTTT,CASRQRGANEKLFF
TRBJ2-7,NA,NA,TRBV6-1,TGTGCCAGCGGCAGGTCTTCCTACGAGCAGTACTTC,CASGRSSYEQYF
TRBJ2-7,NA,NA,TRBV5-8,TGTGCCAGCACTGATAGAGGGAGGACCTACGAGCAGTACTTC,CASTDRGRTYEQYF
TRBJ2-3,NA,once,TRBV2,TGTGCCAGCAGTGGGGCTCCTAGCACAGATACGCAGTATTTT,CASSGAPSTDTQYF
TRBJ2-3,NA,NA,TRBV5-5,TGTGCCAGCAGCTTGATCCGGACCCAGGATCCGCAGTATTTT,CASSLIRTQDPQYF
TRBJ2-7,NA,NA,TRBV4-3,TGCGCCAGCAGATCAAGGGGGTACCCGGGCAGTCGGATGGGCTACGAGCAGTACTTC,CASRSRGYPGSRMGYEQYF
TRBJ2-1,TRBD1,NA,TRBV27,TGTGCCAGCGGATCATCCGGGACAGCATACAATGAGCAGTTCTTC,CASGSSGTAYNEQFF
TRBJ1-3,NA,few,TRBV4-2,TGTGCCAGCAGCCAAGATCCTAGGGACTCTGGAAACACCATATATTTT,CASSQDPRDSGNTIYF
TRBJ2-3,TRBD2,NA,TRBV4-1,TGCGCCAGCAGCGTGGGACTAGCGGGAGACACAGATACGCAGTATTTT,CASSVGLAGDTDTQYF
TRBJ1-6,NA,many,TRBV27,TGTGCCAGCAGTTTACAGCGAGGCTCACCCCTCCACTTT,CASSLQRGSPLHF
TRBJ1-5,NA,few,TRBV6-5,TGTGCCAGCAGTGAAACCCTGACCCAGCCCCAGCATTTT,CASSETLTQPQHF
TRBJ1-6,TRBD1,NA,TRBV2,TGTGCCAGCAGCCGGGACAGCCAGGATTCACCCCTCCACTTT,CASSRDSQDSPLHF
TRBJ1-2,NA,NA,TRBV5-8,TGTGCCAGCAGCTTACGGGAGCGTGGCTACACCTTC,CASSLRERGYTF
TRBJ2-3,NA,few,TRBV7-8,TGTGCCAGCAGCTTTCAGGGTGGAGATACGCAGTATTTT,CASSFQGGDTQYF
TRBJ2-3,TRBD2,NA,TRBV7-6,TGTGCCAGCACCGCTAGCGGGTCCCATACGCAGTATTTT,CASTASGSHTQYF
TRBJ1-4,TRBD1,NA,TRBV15,TGTGCCACCAGCCTCGAATGGACAGGGGGCAATGAAAAACTGTTTTTT,CATSLEWTGGNEKLFF
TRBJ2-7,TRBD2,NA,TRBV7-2,TGTGCCAGCAGCACGACTAGCGGGGGCGACTCCTACGAGCAGTACTTC,CASSTTSGGDSYEQYF
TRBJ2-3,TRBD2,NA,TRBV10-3,TGTGCCATCAGATACAATAGCGGGGGTGTTATAGATACGCAGTATTTT,CAIRYNSGGVIDTQYF
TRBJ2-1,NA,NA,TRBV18,TGTGCCAGCTCGACCGCAGGTTACTCCTACAATGAGCAGTTCTTC,CASSTAGYSYNEQFF
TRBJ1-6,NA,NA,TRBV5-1,TGCGCCAGCAGCTTGGGAGGAGGTAATTCACCCCTCCACTTT,CASSLGGGNSPLHF
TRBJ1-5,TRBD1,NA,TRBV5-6,TGTGCCAGCAGGGACAGGGGAGGGCAGCCCCAGCATTTT,CASRDRGGQPQHF
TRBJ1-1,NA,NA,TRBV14,TGTGCCAGCAGCCAAGAACAGGGAGCTGAAGCTTTCTTT,CASSQEQGAEAFF
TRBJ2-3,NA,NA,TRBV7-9,TGTGCCAGCAGCTTAGTGCCAGATACGCAGTATTTT,CASSLVPDTQYF
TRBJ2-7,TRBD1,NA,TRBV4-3,TGCGCCAGCAGCCAAGAGGTCAGGGGGACCTACGAGCAGTACTTC,CASSQEVRGTYEQYF